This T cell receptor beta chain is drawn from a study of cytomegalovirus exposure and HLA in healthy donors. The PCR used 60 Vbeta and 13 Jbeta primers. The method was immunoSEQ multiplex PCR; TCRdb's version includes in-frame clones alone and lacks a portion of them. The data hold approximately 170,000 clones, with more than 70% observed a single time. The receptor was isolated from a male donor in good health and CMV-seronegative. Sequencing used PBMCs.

CDR3 loop: CASSLRVTSGSYEQYF. The DNA of the CDR3 is TGTGCCAGCAGCCTAAGGGTGACTAGCGGGAGTTACGAGCAGTACTTC. This chain connects TRBV7-2 to TRBJ2-7; TRBD2 agrees at 12 bases. Unmatched junction bases numbered 9, after V lost 5 bases and J lost 4 bases. Germline CDR1 SGHTA, CDR2 FQGNSA. There are 16 residues in the CDR3.